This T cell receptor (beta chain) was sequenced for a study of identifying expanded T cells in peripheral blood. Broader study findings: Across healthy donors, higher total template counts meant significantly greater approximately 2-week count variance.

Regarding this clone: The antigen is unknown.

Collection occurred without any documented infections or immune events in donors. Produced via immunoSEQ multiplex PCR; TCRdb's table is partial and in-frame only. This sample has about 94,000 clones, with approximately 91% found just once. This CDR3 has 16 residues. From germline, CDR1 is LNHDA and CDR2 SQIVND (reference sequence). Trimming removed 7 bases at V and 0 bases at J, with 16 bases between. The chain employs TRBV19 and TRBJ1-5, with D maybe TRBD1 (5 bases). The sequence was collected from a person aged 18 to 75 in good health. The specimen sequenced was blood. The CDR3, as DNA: TGTGCCAGTATGAACAGGTGGATGGGTAGCAATCAGCCCCAGCATTTT. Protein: CASMNRWMGSNQPQHF.